The subject of this entry is one T cell receptor beta chain. No antigen is known for it. There are no base qualities to consult, and no much larger clone falls within one base. The entry originates in a study of T cells after yellow fever vaccination (dated by TCRdb to between 2017 and 2020). General notes on the study: The SMART-Seq v4 Ultra Low Input RNA kit was used to prepare libraries from fractions with low cell numbers. Blood was collected at multiple timepoints before and after primary and secondary immunization, and bulk PBMC replicates and cell subsets were isolated. Two healthy male donors, one aged 18 to 30 and one aged 30 to 40 years, were included in the cohort. To follow T-cell clones before and after primary and booster YFV17D yellow fever vaccination, bulk TCR alpha and beta repertoires were sequenced over time.

In the germline V gene, CDR1 corresponds to LGHNA and CDR2 to YNFKEQ. V loses 0 bases of germline sequence and J loses 4 bases, and the interval between the two ends is 9 bases. The CDR3 sequence holds 14 residues, the cysteine and phenylalanine included. The sequence is cut down to CDR3 DNA, 42 bases in frame from base 1. What the research found in general, with its limitations: Because the study included only two donors, the extent to which the findings can be generalized is limited. A small share of clonotypes was detected in both CD4 and CD8 compartments, with the overlap likely arising from convergent recombination. The secondary T-cell response was found to be weaker but faster than the primary response, with a peak reached on day 5 rather than on day 15. After the booster, most of the clones that had expanded following primary vaccination were detected again (96% of CD4 and 88% of CD8), which suggests that memory was broadly maintained. FACS-sorted repertoires could contain abundant contaminating clonotypes from the bulk population, so computational filtering was required.

The treatment or condition label for this specimen denotes: live attenuated yellow fever vaccine strain. Two biological replicates of bulk PBMCs were collected at each blood-draw timepoint. A standard Ficoll-Paque protocol was used to isolate PBMCs from peripheral blood. RNA was extracted with TriZol from bulk PBMCs, CD4 and CD8 fractions, and dextramer-positive and dextramer-negative fractions. Sequencing instrument: Illumina NovaSeq 6000. Synthesis of TCR cDNA relied on 5'RACE template switching, a step that introduced a universal primer site along with unique molecular identifiers. Priming of cDNA synthesis was performed from both the TCR alpha and TCR beta constant segments. Library amplification involved two PCR steps, and the second step added sample barcodes and sequencing adapters. Sequencing of libraries was done on Illumina HiSeq 2500 (2x100 bp) or NovaSeq (2x150 bp). The original methods were these. MIGEC handled demultiplexing of reads and collapsing into UMI consensus sequences, while MiXCR performed V(D)J alignment. Clonotypes responding to the vaccine were identified with edgeR on replicate PBMC samples, with the criteria of FDR below 0.01 and a log2 fold change above 5 up to day 15. CD4 or CD8 identity was assigned to each bulk clonotype according to whether the clonotype was present at higher abundance in the sequenced CD4 repertoire or the sequenced CD8 repertoire. The raw public data were reprocessed by TCRdb itself: fastp quality trimming at Q25, MiXCR clonotype calling, in-frame beta chains only. Under each unique CDR3 protein, matching rows form one entry showing the most common genes and DNA. Here the V and J calls rest on TCRdb's processing, not on the authors' analysis. Here the sample has roughly 400,000 distinct CDR3 sequences; around a sixth occur a single time. The top ten constitute around 17% of the sample.

The V and J genes are TRBV4-2 and TRBJ2-5, and possibly TRBD1, on 6 matching bases. The TCR originated in a man between 18 and 29 years old who received the YFV17D yellow fever vaccine. The sequencing here drew on PBMCs, taken before the yellow fever booster vaccination. The CDR3 in this case is CASSQDLRGETQYF. The DNA sequence is given as TGTGCCAGCAGCCAAGATCTCAGGGGAGAGACCCAGTACTTC.